Here is one TCR beta chain with its context. The table came from immunoSEQ multiplex PCR; TCRdb's copy has only in-frame clones and leaves some out. Here the sample spans 6,500 to 8,500 clones, around 70% being singletons. This specimen belongs to a study of T cell clones after liver transplantation. The sequence was collected from a human donor who received a liver transplant. Sample: CD8+ T cells from blood, taken before liver transplant.

CDR3 nucleotides: TGTGCCAGCAGCCCTAGCGGGGGCTACGAGCAGTACTTC. It codes for CASSPSGGYEQYF. The gene calls are TRBV7-6 and TRBJ2-7; 10 bases line up with TRBD2. Germline CDR1 SGHVS, CDR2 FNYEAQ. CDR3 size: 13 residues. J lost 3 bases, V lost 5 bases, and 1 base had no gene match.